The subject of this entry is one TCR beta chain. From germline, CDR1 is WSHSY and CDR2 SAAADI. This CDR3 comprises 14 residues. After removal of 7 bases from V and 6 bases from J, the junction contained 9 bases not matched to a gene. Original processing notes: Reference gene primer amplification gave estimated nucleated cell counts. Sequencing used immunoSEQ multiplex PCR; TCRdb keeps in-frame clones, though not all of them. The D gene and trimming were derived from the DNA, and the V and J assignments and clone size from that table. The data hold about 360,000 clones, with around 84% observed a single time. This specimen belongs to a study of blood T cell repertoires in COVID-19.

The source material was peripheral blood. This sequence was found in a human donor in a cohort sampled during active COVID-19. The gene calls are TRBV10-2 and TRBJ1-2, with 9 bases matching TRBD1. As DNA, the CDR3 is TGCGCCAGCATCCAGATGACAGGGGGGGATGGCTACACCTTC. Its translation is CASIQMTGGDGYTF.